The clone carrying this T cell receptor beta chain appeared once. Here immunoSEQ multiplex PCR was the method, and the copy in TCRdb shows in-frame clones only, minus some. The sample carries around 100,000 clones, approximately 90% recorded once. The sample originates from a study of blood T cell repertoires in COVID-19. Germline CDR1 SGHRS, CDR2 YFSETQ. The length of the CDR3 is 18 residues. After removal of 0 bases from V and 0 bases from J, the junction contained 7 bases not matched to a gene. The chain joins TRBV5-1 to TRBJ2-3; 10 bases match TRBD2. Sequencing input: peripheral blood. The TCR sequence derives from a man aged 55 to 70 with acute or convalescent COVID-19. CDR3 region: CASSLASGSRPSTDTQYF. CDR3 sequence (DNA): TGCGCCAGCAGCTTGGCTAGCGGGAGTCGGCCAAGCACAGATACGCAGTATTTT.